The 19 T cell receptor beta chains presented below share a single source sample, sequenced in a study of blood T cell repertoires in COVID-19. Repertoires were generated with immunoSEQ multiplex PCR, while TCRdb's copy carries only in-frame clones and drops some. The sample has more than 65,000 clones; roughly 85% are singletons. Source material: peripheral blood. The source is an elderly woman with active or convalescent COVID-19.

The chain combines TRBV27 with TRBJ1-5; D might be TRBD1 (6 bases). CDR3 length equals 15 residues. Germline assignment: CDR1 MNHEY and CDR2 SMNVEV (reference sequence). V lost 5 bases to trimming and J lost 0 bases, with 11 bases between them. The CDR3 sequence is CASSRDTYSNQPQHF. CDR3 DNA: TGTGCCAGCAGTCGGGACACTTATAGCAATCAGCCCCAGCATTTT.

This chain uses TRBV19 with TRBJ1-2; 10 bases are a match to TRBD1. The CDR3 sequence is 14 residues long. CDR1 is LNHDA, CDR2 SQIVND, per germline (reference sequence). Unmatched junction bases numbered 5, after V lost 6 bases and J lost 4 bases. The CDR3 DNA follows: TGTGCCAGTAGCCGGGACAGGGGTACCTATGGCTACACCTTC. This codes for CASSRDRGTYGYTF.

The V call is TRBV7-9, the J call TRBJ2-1; 12 nucleotides match TRBD2. The CDR3 consists of 19 residues. V was clipped by 6 bases and J by 8 bases; unmatched bases: 20. The V gene's germline CDR1 is SEHNR and CDR2 FQNEAQ (reference sequence). The CDR3 DNA reads as TGTGCCAGCAGATCGGACAGGGCACGTCTAGCGGGAGGGCCCCATGAGCAGTTCTTC. This codes for CASRSDRARLAGGPHEQFF.

This clone was counted only a few times. The chain couples TRBV5-6 to TRBJ2-3, with D tentatively TRBD2 (6 bases). The CDR3 spans 14 residues. Germline-derived CDR1 and CDR2 are SGHDT and YYEEEE. V lost 3 bases and J lost 0, with 8 bases in between. The CDR3, as DNA: TGTGCCAGCAGCTCGGGACTGAGCACAGATACGCAGTATTTT. Its protein product is CASSSGLSTDTQYF.

The chain has TRBV7-3 and TRBJ2-5; TRBD2 matches at 9 bases. The CDR3 totals 16 residues. The J segment lost 7 bases and the V segment lost 4 bases, leaving 13 bases of the junction unmatched. Germline V gives CDR1 SGHTA, CDR2 FQGTGA. CDR3 sequence reads: CASSSRSGGALGTQYF. The CDR3 DNA follows: TGTGCCAGCAGCTCCCGTAGCGGGGGTGCCCTAGGGACCCAGTACTTC.

The gene calls are TRBV27 and TRBJ2-1; the D gene is possibly TRBD2 (5 bases). The V gene's germline CDR1 is MNHEY and CDR2 SMNVEV (reference sequence). Trimming pared 0 bases from V and 9 bases from J, leaving 9 bases between. CDR3 length: 13 residues. The CDR3 region has the DNA TGTGCCAGCAGTTTATCCAGCCGGGGTGAGCAGTTCTTC. It is translated as CASSLSSRGEQFF.

This clone was seen a single time. V and J are TRBV4-3 and TRBJ2-3, with a tentative D call TRBD2 (7 bases). Germline V gives CDR1 LGHNA, CDR2 YSLEER. The CDR3 spans 18 residues. Trimming removed 0 bases from V and 3 bases from J, with 19 bases in between. The CDR3, as DNA: TGCGCCAGCAGCCAAGATGCCCCCCGGGGGGCCCGAACAGATACGCAGTATTTT. As protein: CASSQDAPRGARTDTQYF.

The chain joins TRBV30 to TRBJ2-1; 13 bases align to TRBD2. Germline lookup yields CDR1 GTSNPN and CDR2 SVGIG (reference sequence). The CDR3 runs 15 residues. The V segment lost 4 bases and the J segment 4 bases; nucleotides outside the gene matches: 4. CDR3 amino acids: CAWMGGLAGYNEQFF. CDR3 sequence (DNA): TGTGCCTGGATGGGGGGACTAGCGGGGTACAATGAGCAGTTCTTC. Together with reference TRBV30 and TRBJ2-1, the CDR3 gives the full variable domain: SQTIHQWPATLVQPVGSPLSLECTVEGTSNPNLYWYRQAAGRGLQLLFYSVGIGQISSEVPQNLSASRPQDRQFILSSKKLLLSDSGFYLCAWMGGLAGYNEQFFGPGTRLTVL.

J is TRBJ2-7 and V is TRBV7-2; tentatively, D is TRBD1 (5 bases). Trimming took 5 bases from V and 3 from J, leaving 14 bases between them. Germline V gene sequence: CDR1 SGHTA, CDR2 FQGNSA. The CDR3 spans 14 residues. DNA for the CDR3: TGTGCCAGCAGCCGGACATACGAAGGCTACGAGCAGTACTTC. Encoded protein: CASSRTYEGYEQYF.

V gene TRBV21-1 combines with J gene TRBJ1-1. TRBV21-1 is an annotated pseudogene. The CDR3 is made up of 18 amino acids. The CDR3 DNA reads TGTGCCAGCAGCAGAATGTCCGGTAGCCTAATTAAGAACACTGAAGCTTTCTTT. This sequence encodes CASSRMSGSLIKNTEAFF.

This chain uses TRBV28 with TRBJ2-1; 14 bases are shared with TRBD2. Germline CDR1 MDHEN, CDR2 SYDVKM. CDR3 length equals 18 residues. The ends lost 6 bases at V and 3 bases at J; junction bases unmatched: 10. The CDR3 DNA is TGTGCCAGCAGGGGGACTAGCGGGAGCATAGGGCTCTACAATGAGCAGTTCTTC. It encodes CASRGTSGSIGLYNEQFF.

The V gene is TRBV3-1 (or the pseudogene TRBV3-2), the J gene TRBJ2-5, with D unclear. V gave up 1 base and J gave up 4 bases, with 7 bases separating them. CDR1 is LGHDT and CDR2 is YNNKEL in the germline V gene (reference sequence). This CDR3 is 13 amino acids long. The CDR3 here is CASSQVLSETQYF. The DNA of the CDR3 is TGTGCCAGCAGCCAAGTTCTGTCAGAGACCCAGTACTTC.

The sample holds a few counts of this clone. The V gene is TRBV9, the J gene TRBJ2-2; TRBD2 is a possible D gene (5 bases). The ends were cut back, 9 bases at V and 0 bases at J, with 15 bases in the middle. The V gene's germline CDR1 is SGDLS and CDR2 YYNGEE. This CDR3 region has 15 residues. The CDR3: CATSGTGTNTGELFF. The DNA for the CDR3 is TGTGCCACCTCCGGCACGGGAACGAACACCGGGGAGCTGTTTTTT.

The chain combines TRBV24-1 with TRBJ1-2; TRBD1 agrees at 8 bases. The germline gives CDR1 KGHDR, CDR2 SFDVKD. The ends lost 10 bases at V and 6 bases at J; junction bases unmatched: 15. The CDR3 contains 15 residues. The CDR3 DNA sequence: TGTGCCACTTGCAGACACAGACAGGGGCATAATGGCTACACCTTC. This encodes CATCRHRQGHNGYTF.

This clone has just one count. This chain uses TRBV25-1 with TRBJ1-2, with D maybe TRBD1 (5 bases). The CDR3 is 14 amino acids. With 2 bases removed from V and 0 bases from J, the gap between germline ends came to 7 bases. The V gene's germline CDR1 is MGHDK and CDR2 SYGVNS. The CDR3 nucleotides are TGTGCCAGCAGTGAACAGGGATCTAACTATGGCTACACCTTC. Translated: CASSEQGSNYGYTF.

The J gene is TRBJ2-7, the V gene TRBV28; TRBD2 agrees at 12 bases. Per germline, CDR1 MDHEN and CDR2 SYDVKM. The CDR3 has 15 amino acids. V trimming: 2 bases; J trimming: 4 bases; junction bases outside the gene matches: 3. CDR3 sequence (DNA): TGTGCCAGCAGTTTAGGGACTAGCGGGCCTTACGAGCAGTACTTC. Its protein product is CASSLGTSGPYEQYF.

This clone is a singleton in its sample. The chain combines TRBV2 with TRBJ2-5; 8 nucleotides align to TRBD1. Looked up from germline, CDR1 is SNHLY and CDR2 is FYNNEI. Unmatched junction bases numbered 10, after V lost 4 bases and J lost 6 bases. This CDR3 region has 15 residues. CDR3 sequence: CASSGRTGTVQTQYF. The CDR3 nucleotides are TGTGCCAGCAGTGGACGGACAGGGACTGTCCAGACCCAGTACTTC.

This clone was observed once. This CDR3 is CASSPRQGGTDTQYF. The CDR3, as DNA: TGTGCCAGCAGCCCGAGACAGGGGGGCACAGATACGCAGTATTTT. The V gene is TRBV5-4, the J gene TRBJ2-3; TRBD1 matches 9 bases. V was pared by 4 bases and J by 1 base, with 4 bases of the junction left unmatched. Germline V lookup: CDR1 SGHNT, CDR2 YYREEE (reference sequence). CDR3 size: 15 residues.

This clone appeared a single time. This sequence joins TRBV5-1 and TRBJ2-1; 10 nucleotides agree with TRBD2. Germline CDR1 is SGHRS and CDR2 is YFSETQ. After removal of 2 bases from V and 7 bases from J, the junction contained 9 bases not matched to a gene. This CDR3 is built from 16 residues. The CDR3 is CASSFSGTSGTNEQFF. The CDR3 DNA reads TGCGCCAGCAGCTTCTCGGGTACTAGCGGGACTAATGAGCAGTTCTTC.